The 27 T cell receptor beta chains reported below all come from one sample, sequenced in a study of T cell repertoires in cytomegalovirus infection. Antigens for these TCRs are unknown. From the reads, TCRdb called clonotypes with MiXCR, one entry per CDR3 protein. The data contain around 710,000 distinct CDR3 sequences, 25% to 30% of them singletons. The sample here was cultured CD8+ T cells from PBMCs, taken from culture after CMV antigen stimulation. Receptor source: a human donor in good health (CMV status not recorded). Some clones in this sample may be carry-over from other donors' samples.

This rearrangement joins TRBV28 to TRBJ2-4; D uncertain. The CDR3 consists of 15 residues. The germline V gene has CDR1 MDHEN and CDR2 SYDVKM. V lost 3 bases and J lost 0, with 9 bases in between. The CDR3 here is CASSFPPVAKNIQYF. Written as DNA, the CDR3 is TGTGCCAGCAGTTTTCCACCTGTAGCCAAAAACATTCAGTACTTC.

This clonotype was detected a few times. V is TRBV27 and J is TRBJ1-6; 9 bases are shared with TRBD1. Looked up from germline, CDR1 is MNHEY and CDR2 is SMNVEV (reference sequence). The CDR3 is 14 residues long. Trimming at V came to 7 bases and at J to 7 bases, leaving 5 bases not matched to a gene. The CDR3 here is CASTLGTGNSPLHF. CDR3 nucleotides: TGTGCCAGCACTTTGGGGACAGGGAATTCACCCCTCCACTTT.

This clonotype was seen only a few times. This sequence joins TRBV6-1 and TRBJ2-7; D is ambiguous. Trimming removed 7 bases from V and 3 bases from J, with 19 bases in between. CDR1 and CDR2 (germline): MNHNS, SASEGT. The CDR3 is 15 residues long. The CDR3 here is CASKVSQSEIYEQYF. Here the CDR3 DNA reads TGTGCCAGCAAGGTTAGTCAGTCGGAAATCTACGAGCAGTACTTC.

A few counts support this clonotype. One junction end disagrees with the germline gene, perhaps due to a read error. CDR3 loop: CASSLEGGKLPTNEKLFF. The CDR3 DNA is TGTGCCAGCAGCTTAGAGGGAGGGAAGTTGCCTACTAATGAGAAACTGTTTTTT. V gene TRBV11-2 combines with J gene TRBJ1-4; D gene ambiguous. The CDR3 contains 18 residues. Germline-derived CDR1 and CDR2 are SGHAT and FQNNGV.

The genes are TRBV20-1 and TRBJ2-3, with D possibly matching TRBD2 (5 bases). CDR1 is DFQATT and CDR2 is SNEGSKA in the germline V gene (reference sequence). V was clipped by 6 bases and J by 1 base, with 23 bases between them. This CDR3 spans 17 amino acids. The CDR3 loop reads CSAETTGTDLGTDTQYF. Written as DNA, the CDR3 is TGCAGTGCGGAGACTACCGGAACCGACCTTGGCACAGATACGCAGTATTTT.

The chain employs TRBV5-4 and TRBJ1-1; maybe TRBD1 (5 bases). Germline values: CDR1 SGHNT, CDR2 YYREEE (reference sequence). The CDR3 length is 13 residues. V lost 2 bases, J lost 8 bases, and 13 bases lay in between. CDR3 loop: CASSFGGQGEAFF. DNA for the CDR3: TGTGCCAGCAGCTTTGGTGGGCAGGGCGAAGCTTTCTTT. The full variable domain, completed using reference TRBV5-4 and TRBJ1-1, is ETGVTQSPTHLIKTRGQQVTLRCSSQSGHNTVSWYQQALGQGPQFIFQYYREEENGRGNFPPRFSGLQFPNYSSELNVNALELDDSALYLCASSFGGQGEAFFGQGTRLTVV.

This clonotype has a handful of counts. V usage is TRBV28 and J usage is TRBJ2-1, with 8 positions matching TRBD1. Germline V CDR1 and CDR2: MDHEN, SYDVKM. Germline trimming cut 6 bases from V and 7 bases from J; bases unmatched to any gene: 8. The CDR3 contains 14 residues. CDR3 residues: CASRPTGVGNEQFF. CDR3 bases: TGTGCCAGCAGACCGACAGGGGTAGGAAATGAGCAGTTCTTC.

The chain links TRBV10-2 to TRBJ2-3, with 11 positions matching TRBD2. The CDR3 consists of 15 residues. The germline V gene encodes CDR1 WSHSY and CDR2 SAAADI. V gave up 3 bases and J gave up 6 bases; unmatched junction bases: 5. The CDR3 is CASSDLAGGGDTQYF. The CDR3 DNA reads TGCGCCAGCAGTGACCTAGCGGGGGGAGGGGATACGCAGTATTTT.

The V and J genes are TRBV4-1 and TRBJ2-3; D gene uncertain. The CDR3 sequence is 16 residues long. Germline lookup yields CDR1 MGHRA and CDR2 YSYEKL. Trimming took 1 base from V and 3 from J, leaving 14 bases between them. The CDR3 DNA is TGCGCCAGCAGCCAAGGGGTGTCAGATATTACAGATACGCAGTATTTT. Translation: CASSQGVSDITDTQYF.

This clonotype occurred a few times. V gene TRBV6-5 combines with J gene TRBJ2-7; D call uncertain. V was pared by 0 bases and J by 5 bases, with 8 bases between. The germline gives CDR1 MNHEY, CDR2 SVGAGI. The CDR3 is 13 amino acids. The CDR3 DNA is TGTGCCAGCAGTTACTCGGTCAGCCACGAGCAGTACGTC. It codes for CASSYSVSHEQYV.

There are a few counts of this clonotype. The chain uses TRBV12-3 or TRBV12-4 and TRBJ2-7; D may be TRBD1 or TRBD2 (5 bases each). Deletions cut 1 base from V and 5 bases from J, with 18 bases between. This CDR3 region has 16 residues. CDR3 sequence: CASSLGDRGRRDEQYF. DNA for the CDR3: TGTGCCAGCAGTTTAGGGGACCGCGGAAGGAGAGACGAGCAGTACTTC.

This rearrangement joins TRBV11-2 to TRBJ2-2; D not certain. Trimming stripped 1 base from V and 10 bases from J, with 13 bases between. This CDR3 region has 14 residues. CDR1 and CDR2 from the germline V gene are SGHAT and FQNNGV. The DNA of the CDR3 is TGTGCCAGCAGCTTAGCCTGGGGTCAGGAGGAGCTGTTTTTT. Its protein product is CASSLAWGQEELFF.

The CDR3 bases are TGTGCCAGCAGTTTCGGGAGGACAACTAATGAAAAACTGTTTTTT. The encoded protein is CASSFGRTTNEKLFF. The chain couples TRBV28 to TRBJ1-4, with no clear D. This CDR3 contains 15 residues. From germline, CDR1 is MDHEN and CDR2 SYDVKM. Trimming took off 3 bases at V and 0 bases at J, with 8 bases between the two ends.

In this sample, this clonotype turned up a few times. The chain links TRBV5-1 to TRBJ2-1, with D possibly being TRBD2 (5 bases). This CDR3 has 15 amino acids. Trimming removed 4 bases at V and 4 bases at J, with 15 bases between. The V gene's germline CDR1 is SGHRS and CDR2 YFSETQ. The DNA for the CDR3 is TGCGCCAGCAGCGAAAGTCGGGGAGATTACAATGAGCAGTTCTTC. Its protein product is CASSESRGDYNEQFF.

The chain recombines TRBV4-3 with TRBJ2-5, with D possibly matching TRBD2 (6 bases). The CDR3 runs to 14 residues. CDR1 is LGHNA, CDR2 YSLEER, per germline. With 4 bases removed from V and 2 bases from J, the gap between germline ends came to 11 bases. The CDR3 DNA follows: TGCGCCAGCAGCCCGGGGGTTTGGCAAGAGACCCAGTACTTC. As protein: CASSPGVWQETQYF.

The table lists this clonotype with many counts. The chain employs TRBV7-2 and TRBJ2-3; D remains ambiguous. Germline CDR1 SGHTA, CDR2 FQGNSA. The CDR3 loop spans 12 amino acids. V lost 7 bases to trimming and J lost 4 bases, with 9 bases between them. Here the CDR3 reads CASTLVPDTQYF. The CDR3 nucleotides are TGTGCCAGCACCCTAGTCCCAGATACGCAGTATTTT.

Only a few counts were recorded for this clonotype. This chain links TRBV12-3 or TRBV12-4 with TRBJ2-1; D may match TRBD1 or TRBD2 (5 bases each). Trimming left V 3 bases short and J 7 bases short, with 19 bases between. The CDR3 sequence is 16 residues long. The CDR3 DNA is TGTGCCAGCAGTTTTCCGGGACCGACCCTTAGTAATGAGCAGTTCTTC. Amino acid sequence: CASSFPGPTLSNEQFF.

This clonotype was observed a handful of times. The rearrangement joins TRBV6-1 to TRBJ1-4; D possibly corresponds to TRBD1 (5 bases). Trimming left V 0 bases short and J 6 bases short, with 17 bases between. Germline V gene data show CDR1 as MNHNS and CDR2 as SASEGT. The length of the CDR3 is 17 residues. CDR3 coding DNA: TGTGCCAGCAGTGAAGCACCCGGACATAGGGCGTATGAAAAACTGTTTTTT. Protein product: CASSEAPGHRAYEKLFF.

Only a few counts were recorded for this clonotype. J is TRBJ2-1 and V is TRBV7-9; 13 bases align to TRBD2. CDR3 length: 16 amino acids. CDR1 and CDR2 from the germline V gene are SEHNR and FQNEAQ (reference sequence). Trimming cost V 2 bases and J 7 bases; bases outside gene matches: 5. The CDR3 reads CASSLPTSGGSNEQFF. CDR3 bases: TGTGCCAGCAGCTTACCGACTAGCGGGGGGTCGAATGAGCAGTTCTTC.

V gene TRBV5-4 combines with J gene TRBJ2-7; D perhaps matches TRBD1 (6 bases). The ends were cut back, 4 bases at V and 2 bases at J, with 16 bases in the middle. The CDR3 has 15 amino acids. Germline V gene sequence: CDR1 SGHNT, CDR2 YYREEE (reference sequence). CDR3 sequence: CASSRTQGQAYEQYF. Written as DNA, the CDR3 is TGTGCCAGCAGCCGTACGCAGGGGCAAGCCTACGAGCAGTACTTC.

The chain is built from TRBV12-3 or TRBV12-4 and TRBJ1-2; D gene ambiguous. V was pared by 3 bases and J by 2 bases, with 13 bases between. The CDR3 runs to 15 residues. The CDR3 protein is CASSFNNVGNYGYTF. Written as DNA, the CDR3 is TGTGCCAGCAGTTTTAATAACGTCGGGAACTATGGCTACACCTTC.

Worth noting for this clonotype: With a much larger clone just one base away, this may be a read error. This chain links TRBV7-2 with TRBJ1-3; D is possibly TRBD1 (6 bases). CDR3 length: 15 amino acids. The germline V gene encodes CDR1 SGHTA and CDR2 FQGNSA. V was trimmed by 5 bases and J by 3 bases, leaving 14 bases between them. CDR3 bases: TGTGCCAGCAGCATCAGACAGGACTTTGGAAACACCATATATTTT. Translating gives CASSIRQDFGNTIYF.

This clonotype appeared a few times. This chain links TRBV4-1 with TRBJ2-1, with no clear D. The CDR3 has 13 residues. The V gene's germline CDR1 is MGHRA and CDR2 YSYEKL. The V and J ends lost 1 base and 9 bases respectively, with 10 bases between them. CDR3 loop: CASSQGRLREQFF. The DNA of the CDR3 is TGCGCCAGCAGCCAAGGTCGGCTTCGTGAGCAGTTCTTC.

The gene calls are TRBV12-3 or TRBV12-4 and TRBJ2-7; D is possibly TRBD1 (6 bases). V was clipped by 0 bases and J by 2 bases, with 8 bases between them. The CDR3 totals 14 residues. The CDR3 DNA sequence: TGTGCCAGCAGTTTAGCTGACAGGACCTACGAGCAGTACTTC. Its translation is CASSLADRTYEQYF.

This clonotype was seen only a few times. The chain combines TRBV29-1 with TRBJ2-7; the D is unclear. This CDR3 has 13 residues. Trimming removed 0 bases from V and 2 bases from J, with 8 bases in between. CDR1 and CDR2 (germline): SQVTM, ANQGSEA. CDR3 nucleotides: TGCAGCGTTGAAGAGGCCGACCCCTACGAGCAGTACTTC. Amino acids: CSVEEADPYEQYF.

Note on this clonotype: This sequence may be a read error, since a much larger clone differs from it by one base. The chain joins TRBV7-2 to TRBJ2-1, with D possibly matching TRBD2 (6 bases). CDR3 length: 13 residues. V gave up 0 bases and J gave up 8 bases, with 8 bases separating them. Germline CDR1 is SGHTA and CDR2 is FQGNSA. CDR3 residues: CASSLAWGDEQFF. The CDR3 nucleotides read TGTGCCAGCAGCTTAGCGTGGGGGGATGAGCAGTTCTTC.

The V call is TRBV6-2 or TRBV6-3, the J call TRBJ2-7; possibly TRBD1 for D (6 bases). The germline gives CDR1 MNHEY, CDR2 SVGEGT. The CDR3 is 12 residues long. The V end was cut by 10 bases, the J end by 6 bases, with 16 bases between. This chain's CDR3 is CATGRDTGEQYV. The CDR3 DNA sequence: TGTGCCACCGGACGGGACACAGGCGAGCAGTACGTC.